The sequence of this T cell receptor beta chain was determined in a study of CD8 T cells in Susac syndrome (dated by TCRdb to about 2019). In terms of the full investigation: Repertoire sequencing was used to test whether CD8+ T cell activation and differentiation in Susac syndrome was antigen driven. Clonality of the CD8+ T cell repertoire was compared between around eleven healthy donors, about 14 Susac syndrome patients and fewer than 16 multiple sclerosis patients. Study-level results and caveats: The study acknowledged that relatively few individuals were included in the TCR sequencing and HLA analysis.

Including cysteine and phenylalanine, the CDR3 has 15 amino acids. Here the CDR3 DNA is all that survives: 45 bases in frame from base 1. V gives up 4 bases and J gives up 0 bases, and the segment between their germline ends measures 12 bases. RNA was extracted using the RNeasy kit, and about 0.5 to 1 ug of the RNA was reverse transcribed with random hexamers. TCR beta CDR3 regions were amplified with the immunoSEQ multiplex PCR assay covering 54 Vbeta and 13 Jbeta segments. To correct PCR amplification bias, a synthetic template baseline was used for both primer optimization and computational correction. Per the original workflow: Reads were annotated to V, D and J genes per IMGT and analyzed with immunoSEQ Analyzer, keeping only productive sequences. To calculate clonality, Shannon entropy was normalized by log2 of the number of productive unique sequences and then subtracted from one. Public and private clones were assessed among the 100 most prevalent clones of each patient and control. Clones were defined as Susac-specific when absent from the healthy and MS cohorts, from 1052 published viral clones and from other ImmuneACCESS disease sequences. TCRdb reanalyzed the raw reads on its own, using fastp at Q25 for trimming and MiXCR for clone calling, and kept in-frame beta chains. When rows share a CDR3 protein, they turn into one entry using the most common DNA and genes. TCRdb, not the original authors, processed these V and J calls. The table for this sample lists about 300,000 distinct CDR3 sequences; around 89% of them were counted only once. In total, the top ten clones hold roughly 0.17% of the sample.

A note on this clonotype: Its cognate antigen has yet to be identified. Base qualities were left out, and no much larger clone turns up one base away.

High-throughput TCR beta sequencing profiled peripheral blood CD8+ and CD4+ T cells from healthy donors, Susac syndrome patients and multiple sclerosis patients. Treatment-naive patients with stable or active relapsing-remitting disease fulfilling revised McDonald criteria were used as multiple sclerosis controls. Bulk CD8+ and CD4+ T cells were purified by magnetic negative isolation, whereas CD8+ TEMRA cells were enriched by FACS. Blood was collected in EDTA tubes and processed within 24 hours, with PBMCs isolated through density gradient centrifugation. PBMCs intended for TCR sequencing were cryopreserved in liquid nitrogen and were subsequently thawed in a 37 degrees C water bath. The sorted or isolated CD4+, CD8+ and CD8+ TEMRA cells reached a purity of at least 90%.

The sequence joins TRBV23-1 to TRBJ1-1; the D gene is not confidently resolved. TRBV23-1 is labeled an ORF, and its function is uncertain. The receptor was derived from a human donor with multiple sclerosis. Sequenced sample: CD8+ T cells from PBMCs. The CDR3 protein is CASSPCCTMNTEAFF. The DNA sequence follows: TGCGCCAGCAGTCCGTGCTGTACCATGAACACTGAAGCTTTCTTT.